The clone carrying this TCR beta chain was detected only a few times. This CDR3 spans 15 amino acids. The junction had 6 bases not matched to a gene; V was cut back by 2 bases and J by 5 bases. The germline V gene encodes CDR1 SGHTS and CDR2 YDEGEE. This record belongs to a study of T-cell memory formation after mild COVID-19. One entry per CDR3 protein results from TCRdb running MiXCR on the 5' RACE reads. The table records more than 150,000 distinct CDR3 sequences, about 20% of them present only once. The rearrangement uses TRBV5-8 and TRBJ2-3; the match to TRBD1 covers 9 bases. This TCR was recovered from an adult woman who had mild COVID-19 (a few samples of this study predate the infection). Cell type and time point are not known. Sequencing was done on a sample of PBMCs or a T cell subset sorted from them (not recorded which). The CDR3 DNA reads TGTGCCAGCAGCTTAAACAGGGGGCAAGGAGATACGCAGTATTTT. It is translated as CASSLNRGQGDTQYF.